Each of the 8 T cell receptor beta chains below was sequenced from the same sample in a study of blood T cell repertoires in COVID-19. TCRdb's copy holds only in-frame clones and misses some; the assay was immunoSEQ multiplex PCR. Of some 320,000 clones in the sample, around 88% were seen once. Sequenced sample: peripheral blood. All receptors derive from a woman in her twenties or thirties who had recovered from COVID-19.

This chain connects TRBV6-6 to TRBJ2-6; D gene uncertain. V lost 4 bases, J lost 8 bases, and 9 bases lay in between. The CDR3 totals 13 residues. CDR1 is MNHNY and CDR2 is SVGAGI in the germline V gene (reference sequence). The CDR3 DNA sequence: TGTGCCAGCAGTTCAGGTGGCTCCAACGTCCTGACTTTC. As protein: CASSSGGSNVLTF.

The chain combines TRBV24-1 with TRBJ2-1, with D possibly matching TRBD2 (6 bases). The V gene lost 10 bases and the J gene lost 0 bases, with 12 bases spanning the gap. CDR3 length: 14 amino acids. Germline CDR1 reads KGHDR; CDR2 reads SFDVKD. CDR3 nucleotide sequence: TGTGCCACTGCCGCCGGGAGCTCCTACAATGAGCAGTTCTTC. As protein: CATAAGSSYNEQFF.

The chain uses TRBV4-3 and TRBJ1-5; perhaps TRBD1 as D (5 bases). This CDR3 comprises 14 residues. Between the trimmed V and J ends, which lost 0 bases and 7 bases, there was a span of 10 bases. In germline, CDR1 is LGHNA, CDR2 YSLEER. CDR3 DNA: TGCGCCAGCAGCCAAGATTGGGGCCGGCAGCCCCAGCATTTT. Encoded protein: CASSQDWGRQPQHF.

The chain is built from TRBV29-1 and TRBJ1-1; no definite D call. The CDR3 runs 11 residues. With 4 bases removed from V and 4 bases from J, the gap between germline ends came to 7 bases. Per the germline V gene, CDR1 is SQVTM and CDR2 is ANQGSEA. This chain's CDR3 is CSVAVFTEAFF. The CDR3 DNA sequence: TGCAGCGTTGCGGTATTCACTGAAGCTTTCTTT.

The J gene is TRBJ1-5, the V gene TRBV27; 9 nucleotides align to TRBD1. Trimming took 9 bases from V and 1 from J; bases not matched to a gene: 4. The length of the CDR3 is 14 residues. Looked up from germline, CDR1 is MNHEY and CDR2 is SMNVEV (reference sequence). CDR3 in DNA: TGTGCCAGTTCACAGGGGGCGAGCAATCAGCCCCAGCATTTT. This codes for CASSQGASNQPQHF.

V is TRBV4-2 and J is TRBJ2-7; D is possibly TRBD2 (5 bases). The CDR3 is made up of 14 amino acids. Germline CDR1 and CDR2: LGHNA and YNFKEQ. V lost 0 bases and J 3 bases, leaving 9 bases between the germline ends. The DNA for the CDR3 is TGTGCCAGCAGCCAAGAGTTCGGGGTCTACGAGCAGTACTTC. Encoded protein: CASSQEFGVYEQYF.

The chain joins TRBV5-5 to TRBJ1-2; D not certain. CDR3 size: 12 residues. In germline, CDR1 is SGHKS, CDR2 YYEKEE (reference sequence). Trimming shortened V by 4 bases and J by 4 bases, and 8 bases separated the two germline ends. DNA of the CDR3: TGTGCCAGCAGCGAGGGAATCTATGGCTACACCTTC. It specifies CASSEGIYGYTF. The full variable domain, rest sourced from reference TRBV5-5 and TRBJ1-2, is DAGVTQSPTHLIKTRGQQVTLRCSPISGHKSVSWYQQVLGQGPQFIFQYYEKEERGRGNFPDRFSARQFPNYSSELNVNALLLGDSALYLCASSEGIYGYTFGSGTRLTVV.

In this sample, this clone turned up many times. The chain carries TRBV18 and TRBJ2-6, with D perhaps TRBD2 (7 bases). V was pared by 3 bases and J by 5 bases, with 11 bases between. The CDR3 is made up of 15 amino acids. Germline values: CDR1 KGHSH, CDR2 LQKENI. As DNA, the CDR3 is TGTGCCAGCTCACCTGGGGGGGCAAGGGCCAACGTCCTGACTTTC. Its protein product is CASSPGGARANVLTF.